Listed below are T cell receptor beta chains from one sample, sequenced in a study of blood T cell repertoires in COVID-19. The method was immunoSEQ multiplex PCR; TCRdb's version includes in-frame clones alone and lacks a portion of them. Here the sample spans roughly 380,000 clones, about 90% being singletons. Specimen: PBMCs or T cells enriched from blood (not recorded which). The source is a woman between 25 and 40 years old who had recovered from COVID-19. Each CDR3 is given with its conserved first and last residue. A D gene is named only where the DNA matches it firmly. Expanded clones are given a class, and other clones once, few, many or no size at all.

size,V,D,J,DNA,CDR3
-,TRBV5-1,-,TRBJ1-1,TGCGCCAGCAGCCCGAGGGAGGGGCTGAACACTGAAGCTTTCTTT,CASSPREGLNTEAFF
-,TRBV30,-,TRBJ1-1,TGTGCGGCGGCCCCCGGGGGTGGGTTGTACACTGAAGCTTTCTTT,CAAAPGGGLYTEAFF
-,TRBV7-2,TRBD1,TRBJ2-7,TGTGCCAGCAGCTTAATATCCGGGACAGGGGAAACCTACGAGCAGTACTTC,CASSLISGTGETYEQYF
once,TRBV9,TRBD2,TRBJ2-2,TGTGCCAGCAGGATAGGACTAGCGGGAGGGACTGACACCGGGGAGCTGTTTTTT,CASRIGLAGGTDTGELFF
-,TRBV7-9,-,TRBJ2-1,TGTGCCAGCAGCTTACGATCGGACTATGGCCCCTCCAATGAGCAGTTCTTC,CASSLRSDYGPSNEQFF
-,TRBV11-2,TRBD2,TRBJ2-7,TGTGCCAGCAGCTCCCTAGCGGGGGGACTATCGCAGTACTTC,CASSSLAGGLSQYF
-,TRBV29-1,-,TRBJ2-1,TGCAGCGTTGATGTCAGGGGATTGTCGTCCTACAATGAGCAGTTCTTC,CSVDVRGLSSYNEQFF
-,TRBV5-1,-,TRBJ1-1,TGCGCCAGCAGCTTGGCCGATGGGAGGGGCACTGAAGCTTTCTTT,CASSLADGRGTEAFF
-,TRBV2,-,TRBJ1-1,TGTGCCAGCAGTGCCAACCAGGGAAACACTGAAGCTTTCTTT,CASSANQGNTEAFF
-,TRBV11-3,-,TRBJ2-1,TGTGCCAGCAGCTTTGGGACTCACAATGAGCAGTTCTTC,CASSFGTHNEQFF
-,TRBV6-5,TRBD1,TRBJ1-1,TGTGCCAGCAGCCCCACAGGGGCGGGCACTGAAGCTTTCTTT,CASSPTGAGTEAFF
-,TRBV5-1,-,TRBJ2-3,TGCGCCAGCAGGGTCGCGGGGTGGGGCACAGATACGCAGTATTTT,CASRVAGWGTDTQYF
once,TRBV6-5,TRBD2,TRBJ2-7,TGTGCCAGCAGTCGTCCAACGGGCGGGAGCTACGAGCAGTACTTC,CASSRPTGGSYEQYF
-,TRBV5-8,-,TRBJ2-7,TGTGCCAGCAGCCATGACAGATACTACGAGCAGTACTTC,CASSHDRYYEQYF
-,TRBV7-9,TRBD1,TRBJ1-4,TGTGCCAGCAGCCCACGACAGGGGGCTGAAGAAAAACTGTTTTTT,CASSPRQGAEEKLFF
-,TRBV5-5,TRBD1,TRBJ1-6,TGTGCCAGCAGCGTGGGACAGGTCAGAAGGTCACCCCTCCACTTT,CASSVGQVRRSPLHF
-,TRBV27,TRBD1,TRBJ1-1,TGTGCCAGCAGTTCTTTAATCCCCGGGACAGCACGCCGTGGCACTGAAGCTTTCTTT,CASSSLIPGTARRGTEAFF
-,TRBV28,-,TRBJ1-2,TGTGCCAGCAAGGCGGCTAACTATGGCTACACCTTC,CASKAANYGYTF
-,TRBV9,TRBD1,TRBJ1-1,TGTGCCAGCATCCGTGGGCAGGGGGACACTGAAGCTTTCTTT,CASIRGQGDTEAFF
-,TRBV19,TRBD1,TRBJ1-2,TGTGCCAGTAGTATAATCGGGGCAGGGGGCCTCCTTTTGGGCTACACCTTC,CASSIIGAGGLLLGYTF
-,TRBV28,TRBD1,TRBJ2-3,TGTGCCAGCACCCTTCAGGGGGCCGATACGCAGTATTTT,CASTLQGADTQYF
-,TRBV6-5,-,TRBJ1-6,TGTGCCAGCAGTTACTCGACCAGGGCTAATTCACCCCTCCACTTT,CASSYSTRANSPLHF
-,TRBV19,TRBD1,TRBJ1-3,TGTGCCAGTAGTCTCGACAGGGCGTCTGGAAACACCATATATTTT,CASSLDRASGNTIYF
once,TRBV2,TRBD2,TRBJ2-5,TGTGCCAGCAGGGCGGGACTACAAGAGACCCAGTACTTC,CASRAGLQETQYF
-,TRBV19,TRBD1,TRBJ2-7,TGTGCCAGTAGTGATCAGGGGGCACACGAGCAGTACTTC,CASSDQGAHEQYF
-,TRBV6-4,-,TRBJ1-6,TGTGCCAGCAGTGTGTTAAATTCACCCCTCCACTTT,CASSVLNSPLHF
-,TRBV7-9,-,TRBJ1-1,TGTGCCAGCAGCTTAGCGACTGGGAGGGACTTGAACACTGAAGCTTTCTTT,CASSLATGRDLNTEAFF
-,TRBV5-1,-,TRBJ1-3,TGCGCCAGCAGCAATACAGGGTTATCCGGAAACACCATATATTTT,CASSNTGLSGNTIYF
-,TRBV16,-,TRBJ1-1,TGTGCCAGCAGCCAATCTCGGGAAGGGTACTCTCCCAAGCATAGAGCTTTCTTT,CASSQSREGYSPKHRAFF
-,TRBV7-2,TRBD1,TRBJ1-1,TGTGCCAGCAGGTTCGCGGACAGGGGTAACACTGAAGCTTTCTTT,CASRFADRGNTEAFF
-,TRBV19,TRBD1,TRBJ1-1,TGTGCCAGTAGTTTTGGGACAGGCGATTTTAACACTGAAGCTTTCTTT,CASSFGTGDFNTEAFF
-,TRBV5-1,TRBD1,TRBJ2-1,TGCGCCAGCAGCTCTGAAGGGGGCGCCTACAATGAGCAGTTCTTC,CASSSEGGAYNEQFF
-,TRBV27,TRBD1,TRBJ2-7,TGTGCCAGCAGCACCGGGACAGGGAGGGGCGAGCAGTATTTC,CASSTGTGRGEQYF
-,TRBV2,-,TRBJ1-2,TGTGCCAGCAGAGTGGCTCCCACCCCCTTTAACTATGGCTACACCTTC,CASRVAPTPFNYGYTF
few,TRBV5-6,-,TRBJ1-6,TGTGCCAGCAGCTTTCGTGGGACTGGCTATTCACCCCTCCACTTT,CASSFRGTGYSPLHF
few,TRBV4-1,-,TRBJ1-1,TGCGCCAGCAGCCAAGATCAGGGCAGCTTGAACACTGAAGCTTTCTTT,CASSQDQGSLNTEAFF
-,TRBV6-5,-,TRBJ1-6,TGTGCCAGCAGTTACGGGGGCTTGAATTCACCCCTCCACTTT,CASSYGGLNSPLHF
-,TRBV12-3/TRBV12-4,TRBD2,TRBJ2-3,TGTGCTACCGGGCTAGCGGTCACAGATACGCAGTATTTT,CATGLAVTDTQYF
-,TRBV7-3,-,TRBJ1-2,TGTGCCAGCAGCCCACAGGGTTATGGCTACACCTTC,CASSPQGYGYTF
-,TRBV7-2,TRBD2,TRBJ2-5,TGTGCCAGCAGCCCCGGGACTAGCGGAAAAGAGACCCAGTACTTC,CASSPGTSGKETQYF
-,TRBV29-1,-,TRBJ2-7,TGCAGCGCCCGGGAGAAAGACGAGCAGTACTTC,CSAREKDEQYF
-,TRBV19,-,TRBJ2-1,TGTGCCAGTAGTATACGGTCCGGACAAATCTCCTACAATGAGCAGTTCTTC,CASSIRSGQISYNEQFF
-,TRBV6-5,-,TRBJ1-1,TGTGCCAGCAGTAGCGGCGTTACTGAAGCTTTCTTT,CASSSGVTEAFF
-,TRBV4-1,-,TRBJ2-7,TGCGCCAGCAGCCAAGCCATGCACATTAACGAGCAGTACTTC,CASSQAMHINEQYF